The rows below give T cell receptor beta chains drawn from one sample of a study of cytotoxic CD8 clonotypes in ibrutinib-treated CLL. Data came from immunoSEQ multiplex PCR; TCRdb stores just in-frame clones and leaves some out. In the table there are 270,000 or so clones, around 77% of which are singletons. The sequences come from PBMCs, collected at disease progression, from a patient treated with ibrutinib. These receptors were taken from a human donor with chronic lymphocytic leukemia. The CDR3 runs from the conserved cysteine through the conserved F or W. A D gene is named only where the DNA matches it firmly. Clone size appears in some rows only: once, few, many, or a class for an expanded clone.

>TRBD1|few|TRBV2|TRBJ2-7
CASSRQGKYEQYF
TGTGCCAGCAGCCGACAGGGTAAATACGAGCAGTACTTC
>TRBD1|NA|TRBV4-1|TRBJ1-4
CASSQKPGQGLNEKLFF
TGCGCCAGCAGCCAGAAACCGGGACAGGGATTGAATGAAAAACTGTTTTTT
>NA|once|TRBV10-3|TRBJ2-5
CAISVSGQETQYF
TGTGCCATCAGTGTATCAGGGCAAGAGACCCAGTACTTC
>NA|NA|TRBV7-9|TRBJ2-5
CASSDTGGKETQYF
TGTGCCAGCAGCGACACTGGGGGTAAAGAGACCCAGTACTTC
>NA|NA|TRBV6-5|TRBJ2-3
CASSKTGTDTQYF
TGTGCCAGCAGTAAGACTGGTACAGATACGCAGTATTTT
>NA|NA|TRBV27|TRBJ2-7
CASSLSNAGEQYF
TGTGCCAGCAGTTTATCGAATGCGGGAGAGCAGTACTTC
>TRBD2|NA|TRBV5-4|TRBJ2-6
CASSPGLALPSGANVLTF
TGTGCCAGCAGCCCGGGACTAGCTCTTCCCTCTGGGGCCAACGTCCTGACTTTC
>NA|NA|TRBV25-1|TRBJ2-1
CATSPRAEQFF
TGTGCCACCTCCCCCCGGGCGGAGCAGTTCTTC
>NA|NA|TRBV6-1|TRBJ1-5
CASSEVWQGRYSNQPQHF
TGTGCCAGCAGTGAAGTTTGGCAGGGCCGATATAGCAATCAGCCCCAGCATTTT
>NA|NA|TRBV4-3|TRBJ1-5
CASSQVLADQPQHF
TGCGCCAGCAGCCAAGTTTTGGCTGATCAGCCCCAGCATTTT
>TRBD1|NA|TRBV11-3|TRBJ2-3
CASSGTGRRTDTQYF
TGTGCCAGCAGCGGGACAGGGCGTCGCACAGATACGCAGTATTTT
>NA|once|TRBV5-1|TRBJ1-2
CASSTGGVGYGYTF
TGCGCCAGCAGCACCGGCGGGGTAGGCTATGGCTACACCTTC
>TRBD1|NA|TRBV7-9|TRBJ1-1
CASSLGQGVSEAFF
TGTGCCAGCAGCTTAGGACAGGGGGTATCTGAAGCTTTCTTT
>NA|NA|TRBV7-8|TRBJ1-1
CASSLAQNTEAFF
TGTGCCAGCAGCTTAGCACAGAACACTGAAGCTTTCTTT
>TRBD2|NA|TRBV11-2|TRBJ2-1
CASSPRRASGSSYNEQFF
TGTGCCAGCAGCCCAAGGCGGGCTAGCGGGAGTTCCTACAATGAGCAGTTCTTC
>TRBD2|NA|TRBV7-8|TRBJ2-7
CASSSAQPGLAGRYEQYF
TGTGCCAGCAGCTCAGCACAGCCGGGACTAGCGGGAAGGTACGAGCAGTACTTC
>NA|NA|TRBV21-1|TRBJ2-1
CASSNYWDSGEQFF
TGTGCCAGCAGCAACTATTGGGACAGTGGGGAGCAGTTCTTC
>TRBD2|NA|TRBV15|TRBJ2-1
CATSRDWEGLGNEQFF
TGTGCCACCAGCAGAGATTGGGAGGGGCTAGGCAATGAGCAGTTCTTC
>TRBD1|NA|TRBV5-4|TRBJ2-7
CASRRQGSSYEQYF
TGTGCCAGCAGAAGACAGGGGTCCTCCTACGAGCAGTACTTC
>TRBD1|NA|TRBV5-6|TRBJ1-6
CASSTRFGTAPYNSPLHF
TGTGCCAGCAGCACACGTTTTGGGACAGCTCCGTATAATTCACCCCTCCACTTT
>NA|NA|TRBV13|TRBJ2-6
CASSLGSGLEISGANVLTF
TGTGCCAGCAGCTTAGGCTCGGGACTTGAAATTTCTGGGGCCAACGTCCTGACTTTC
>NA|NA|TRBV19|TRBJ1-3
CASSIRTFASGNTIYF
TGTGCCAGTAGTATCAGGACATTCGCGTCTGGAAACACCATATATTTT
>TRBD2|NA|TRBV4-1|TRBJ2-1
CASSGSGGLNEQFF
TGCGCCAGCAGCGGAAGCGGGGGGTTAAATGAGCAGTTCTTC
>TRBD1|NA|TRBV27|TRBJ1-5
CASSLTGNNQPQHF
TGTGCCAGCAGTTTGACAGGGAACAATCAGCCCCAGCATTTT
>TRBD2|NA|TRBV7-9|TRBJ2-1
CASSLWASGEDEQFF
TGTGCCAGCAGCTTATGGGCTAGCGGGGAGGATGAGCAGTTCTTC
>NA|few|TRBV6-5|TRBJ2-7
CASGQGFEQYF
TGTGCCAGCGGCCAGGGGTTCGAGCAGTACTTC
>NA|NA|TRBV27|TRBJ1-5
CASSLTLGGSGSNQPQHF
TGTGCCAGCAGTTTAACCCTAGGGGGTAGTGGGAGCAATCAGCCCCAGCATTTT
>NA|NA|TRBV7-6|TRBJ1-3
CASSAPVAPGNTIYF
TGTGCCAGCAGCGCCCCTGTAGCTCCCGGAAACACCATATATTTT
>NA|NA|TRBV7-9|TRBJ1-2
CASSLAGPNYGYTF
TGTGCCAGCAGCTTAGCAGGCCCCAACTATGGCTACACCTTC
>NA|NA|TRBV15|TRBJ1-5
CATSRDSKPDNQPQHF
TGTGCCACCAGCAGAGATAGCAAGCCAGACAATCAGCCCCAGCATTTT